The entry below describes one T cell receptor beta chain. In the authors' workflow: For nucleated cells, counts were estimated from reference gene primer amplification. Some clones are missing from TCRdb's copy, which holds only in-frame ones; the method was immunoSEQ multiplex PCR. V and J calls and clone size are given by that table; D and trimming were obtained from the DNA. The sample has 130,000 to 150,000 clones, 85% to 90% seen once. These data come from a study of blood T cell repertoires in COVID-19. Study-level background: Researchers got acute and convalescent COVID-19 samples from the United States, Italy and Spain. Sample material is recorded as cDNA or gDNA derived from T cells, B-cell-depleted T cells, or PBMCs.

The specimen was peripheral blood. The receptor's source is a woman between 50 and 59 years old with active or convalescent COVID-19.

The CDR3 here is CASSPPMGPRWDEQYF. The CDR3 region has the DNA TGTGCCAGCTCACCACCGATGGGGCCGCGCTGGGACGAGCAGTACTTC. J is TRBJ2-7 and V is TRBV18, with D possibly being TRBD1 (5 bases). Trimming removed 0 bases at V and 5 bases at J, with 17 bases between. Germline loops: CDR1 KGHSH, CDR2 LQKENI. The CDR3 is 16 amino acids.